This T cell receptor (beta chain) was captured by sequencing in a study of graft-versus-host responses after intestinal transplantation. The data were produced by immunoSEQ multiplex PCR, yet TCRdb's version contains in-frame clones alone and is incomplete. Of about 100,000 clones listed, 75% to 95% are singletons. As for this clone: As yet, its antigen is unknown.

CDR1 and CDR2 (germline): SGHNT, YYREEE (reference sequence). This CDR3 has 14 amino acids. Between the trimmed V and J ends, which lost 0 bases and 3 bases, there was a span of 10 bases. The clonotype was recovered from a human donor who received an intestinal transplant. The starting material was unstimulated CD8+ T cells sorted from spleen or lymph node cells, obtained before intestinal transplant. V is TRBV5-4 and J is TRBJ2-7; tentative D call: TRBD2 (6 bases). The CDR3 loop reads CASSLGSGDYEQYF. The CDR3 DNA follows: TGTGCCAGCAGCTTGGGTAGCGGTGACTACGAGCAGTACTTC.